This TCR beta chain came from a study of identical twins. Study-wide findings and caveats: Twins shared beta out-of-frame sequences in excess, but this excess was weaker. The models gave estimates that fell short of the out-of-frame TCR alpha sharing seen in monozygotic twins.

Through template switching, a universal primer site was introduced, and the cDNA contained unique molecular identifiers. Each CDR3 protein gets one entry after TCRdb re-called the 5' RACE reads with MiXCR. The table has hundreds of thousands of distinct CDR3 sequences, around 6.1% seen once; the top ten hold 1.5% to 2%. In its sample, this clonotype was seen a few times. Antigen: not known. The CDR3 is made up of 13 amino acids. Germline CDR1 and CDR2: SGHAT and FQNNGV. V lost 5 bases to trimming and J lost 5 bases, with 12 bases between them. Donors uniformly comprised healthy Caucasians. The chain has TRBV11-2 and TRBJ2-5; D ambiguous. The receptor was isolated from a man younger than 30 in good health. Sequencing was done on a sample of naive T cells sorted from blood. CDR3 region: CASSDRPLETQYF. Here the CDR3 DNA reads TGTGCCAGCAGCGATAGACCGCTTGAGACCCAGTACTTC. Variable domain in full (rest from reference TRBV11-2 and TRBJ2-5): EAGVAQSPRYKIIEKRQSVAFWCNPISGHATLYWYQQILGQGPKLLIQFQNNGVVDDSQLPKDRFSAERLKGVDSTLKIQPAKLEDSAVYLCASSDRPLETQYFGPGTRLLVL.